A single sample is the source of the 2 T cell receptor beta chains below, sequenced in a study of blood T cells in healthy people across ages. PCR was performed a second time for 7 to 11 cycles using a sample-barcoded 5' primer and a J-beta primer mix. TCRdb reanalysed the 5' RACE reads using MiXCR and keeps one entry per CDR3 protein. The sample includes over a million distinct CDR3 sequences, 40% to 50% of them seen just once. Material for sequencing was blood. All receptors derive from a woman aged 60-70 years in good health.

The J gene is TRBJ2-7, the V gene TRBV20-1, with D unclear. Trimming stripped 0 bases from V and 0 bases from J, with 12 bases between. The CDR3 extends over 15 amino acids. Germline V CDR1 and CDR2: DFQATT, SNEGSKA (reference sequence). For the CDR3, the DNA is TGCAGTGCTAGAGATAGGCAGGCGTACTCCTACGAGCAGTACTTC. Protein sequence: CSARDRQAYSYEQYF.

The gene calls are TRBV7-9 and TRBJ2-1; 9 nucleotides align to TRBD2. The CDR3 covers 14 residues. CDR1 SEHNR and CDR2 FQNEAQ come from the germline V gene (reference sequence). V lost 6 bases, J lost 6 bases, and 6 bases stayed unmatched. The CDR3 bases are TGTGCCAGCAGTTGGCTAGCGGGGACCAATGAGCAGTTCTTC. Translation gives CASSWLAGTNEQFF.